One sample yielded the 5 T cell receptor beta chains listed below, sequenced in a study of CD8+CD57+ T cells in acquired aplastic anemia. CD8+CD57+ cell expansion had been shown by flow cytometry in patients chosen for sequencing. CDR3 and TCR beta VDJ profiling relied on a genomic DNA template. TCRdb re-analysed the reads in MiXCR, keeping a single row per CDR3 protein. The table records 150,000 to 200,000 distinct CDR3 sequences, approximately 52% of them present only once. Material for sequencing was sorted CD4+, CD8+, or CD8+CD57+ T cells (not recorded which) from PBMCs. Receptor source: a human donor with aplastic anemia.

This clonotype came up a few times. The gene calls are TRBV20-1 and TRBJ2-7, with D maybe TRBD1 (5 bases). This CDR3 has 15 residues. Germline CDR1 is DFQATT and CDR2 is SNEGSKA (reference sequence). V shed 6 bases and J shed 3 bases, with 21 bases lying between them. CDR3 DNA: TGCAGTGCCTCACTCAGCACGAAAGGGGACTACGAGCAGTACTTC. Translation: CSASLSTKGDYEQYF.

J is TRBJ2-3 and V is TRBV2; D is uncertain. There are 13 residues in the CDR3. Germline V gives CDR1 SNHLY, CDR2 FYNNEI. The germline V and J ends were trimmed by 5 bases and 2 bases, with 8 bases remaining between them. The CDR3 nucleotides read TGTGCCAGCAGTCCTCCATTCACAGATACGCAGTATTTT. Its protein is CASSPPFTDTQYF.

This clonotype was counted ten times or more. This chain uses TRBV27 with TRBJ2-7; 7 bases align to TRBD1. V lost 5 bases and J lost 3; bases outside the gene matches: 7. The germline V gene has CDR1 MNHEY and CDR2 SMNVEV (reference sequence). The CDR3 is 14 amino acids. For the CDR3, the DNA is TGTGCCAGCAGTGCCCGGGACAGAGACTACGAGCAGTACTTC. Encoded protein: CASSARDRDYEQYF.

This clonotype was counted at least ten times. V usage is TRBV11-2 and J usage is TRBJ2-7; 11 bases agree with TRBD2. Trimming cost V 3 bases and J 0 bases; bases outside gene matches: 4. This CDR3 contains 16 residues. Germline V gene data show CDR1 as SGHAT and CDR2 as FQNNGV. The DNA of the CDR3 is TGTGCCAGCAGCTTCGGACTAGCGGGCTCCTCCTACGAGCAGTACTTC. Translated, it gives CASSFGLAGSSYEQYF. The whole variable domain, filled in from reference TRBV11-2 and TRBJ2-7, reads EAGVAQSPRYKIIEKRQSVAFWCNPISGHATLYWYQQILGQGPKLLIQFQNNGVVDDSQLPKDRFSAERLKGVDSTLKIQPAKLEDSAVYLCASSFGLAGSSYEQYFGPGTRLTVT.

The CDR3 sequence is CASSQSNPGYGYTF. CDR3 DNA: TGTGCCAGCAGCCAAAGCAACCCCGGCTATGGCTACACCTTC. The rearrangement uses TRBV3-1 and TRBJ1-2; unclear D gene. This CDR3 has 14 residues. Trimming shortened V by 2 bases and J by 4 bases, and 11 bases separated the two germline ends. From germline, CDR1 is LGHDT and CDR2 YNNKEL (reference sequence).